These 24 T cell receptor beta chains were sequenced from one sample in a study of blood T cell repertoires in COVID-19 (dated by TCRdb to 2019 to 2021). Libraries were prepared through the immunoSEQ multiplex PCR assay. Not all clones reach the TCRdb copy of this immuneACCESS table, which keeps in-frame sequences only. Checked studies attribute under half of the gap to unresolved V genes and leave the rest unexplained. The sample records under 250,000 clones, approximately 90% of which are singletons. 0.82% of the sample belongs to the ten largest clones. Sequencing was done on a sample of peripheral blood. These receptors were obtained from a man between 60 and 75 years old with COVID-19, enrolled during active disease.

The rearrangement links TRBV11-2 to TRBJ2-5, with 12 nucleotides matching TRBD2. The CDR3 contains 16 residues. Germline assignment: CDR1 SGHAT and CDR2 FQNNGV. V lost 4 bases and J lost 5; bases outside the gene matches: 8. In DNA, the CDR3 is TGTGCCAGCAGCTCCCCCAAGACTAGCGGGAGTGAGACCCAGTACTTC. Amino acids: CASSSPKTSGSETQYF.

This sequence joins TRBV7-9 and TRBJ2-1; 7 bases fit TRBD2. CDR1 is SEHNR and CDR2 is FQNEAQ in the germline V gene (reference sequence). J lost 5 bases, V lost 4 bases, and 8 bases had no gene match. The CDR3 has 15 residues. CDR3 amino acids: CASSSPGLRDNEQFF. CDR3 nucleotides: TGTGCCAGCAGCTCCCCGGGACTACGGGACAATGAGCAGTTCTTC.

This rearrangement joins TRBV19 to TRBJ1-1; a possible D gene is TRBD1 (6 bases). This CDR3 spans 14 amino acids. Germline V gene lookup returns CDR1 LNHDA and CDR2 SQIVND (reference sequence). V gave up 4 bases and J gave up 1 base, with 10 bases separating them. In nucleotides, the CDR3 is TGTGCCAGTAGTACCGGGGGGCGGAACACTGAAGCTTTCTTT. Translating gives CASSTGGRNTEAFF.

J is TRBJ1-2 and V is TRBV10-1; the match to TRBD1 covers 8 bases. Germline V gene sequence: CDR1 WNHNN, CDR2 SYGVQD (reference sequence). Trimming cost V 6 bases and J 8 bases; bases outside gene matches: 11. The CDR3 is 14 residues long. The CDR3 DNA follows: TGCGCCAGCAGCGAACTGGACAGGGAGGGGGGCTACACCTTC. Its protein product is CASSELDREGGYTF.

The chain recombines TRBV19 with TRBJ2-1; D is possibly TRBD1 (6 bases). The CDR3 is made up of 13 amino acids. Per germline, CDR1 LNHDA and CDR2 SQIVND (reference sequence). Trimming left V 10 bases short and J 6 bases short, with 16 bases between. As DNA, the CDR3 is TGTGCCACCCTGGACAGCACTGGCAATGAGCAGTTCTTC. It specifies CATLDSTGNEQFF.

The rearrangement links TRBV21-1 to TRBJ2-1; the table's D call, TRBD1, has no DNA check behind it. TRBV21-1 is annotated as a pseudogene. The CDR3 covers 18 residues. The CDR3 region is CASSPYRQTGLPGNEQFF. The CDR3 nucleotides are TGTGCCAGCAGCCCCTACCGCCAGACAGGGCTCCCCGGCAATGAGCAGTTCTTC.

V gene TRBV29-1 combines with J gene TRBJ2-3, with a possible D match to TRBD1 (6 bases). Deletions cut 3 bases from V and 1 base from J, with 8 bases between. The CDR3 sequence is 13 residues long. Per germline, CDR1 SQVTM and CDR2 ANQGSEA. CDR3 in DNA: TGCAGCGTTGACCGACAGGGCACAGATACGCAGTATTTT. Protein: CSVDRQGTDTQYF.

The chain uses TRBV7-2 and TRBJ2-7; D is perhaps TRBD1 (5 bases). CDR3 size: 13 residues. Germline V gives CDR1 SGHTA, CDR2 FQGNSA. V was trimmed by 3 bases and J by 7 bases, leaving 13 bases between them. This CDR3 is CASSLTALWEQYF. As DNA, the CDR3 is TGTGCCAGCAGCTTGACAGCGTTGTGGGAGCAGTACTTC.

V is TRBV19 and J is TRBJ1-5; 10 positions agree with TRBD1. CDR1 and CDR2 (germline): LNHDA, SQIVND (reference sequence). This CDR3 contains 17 residues. Losses at the gene ends were 3 bases for V and 2 bases for J; bases not matched to a gene: 7. CDR3 nucleotides: TGTGCCAGTAGTATTATCGGGACAGGGGTTGGCAATCAGCCCCAGCATTTT. Its protein is CASSIIGTGVGNQPQHF.

This chain uses TRBV19 with TRBJ2-6, with 10 bases lining up with TRBD1. This CDR3 region has 17 residues. With V trimmed by 5 bases and J by 2 bases, 6 bases remained unmatched. In germline, CDR1 is LNHDA, CDR2 SQIVND (reference sequence). Written as DNA, the CDR3 is TGTGCCAGTAGTCTAGGGACAGGGGTTACTGGGGCCAACGTCCTGACTTTC. Translated, it gives CASSLGTGVTGANVLTF.

The sample holds a few counts of this clone. The V and J genes are TRBV7-9 and TRBJ2-3; 9 positions agree with TRBD1. Trimming removed 7 bases from V and 0 bases from J; junction bases left unmatched: 2. CDR1 is SEHNR and CDR2 is FQNEAQ in the germline V gene (reference sequence). The CDR3 runs to 14 residues. CDR3 DNA: TGTGCCAGCACCGGGACAGGGAGCACAGATACGCAGTATTTT. This codes for CASTGTGSTDTQYF. The full variable domain, completed using reference TRBV7-9 and TRBJ2-3, is DTGVSQNPRHKITKRGQNVTFRCDPISEHNRLYWYRQTLGQGPEFLTYFQNEAQLEKSRLLSDRFSAERPKGSFSTLEIQRTEQGDSAMYLCASTGTGSTDTQYFGPGTRLTVL.

The chain recombines TRBV2 with TRBJ2-1; TRBD2 aligns across 15 bases. From germline, CDR1 is SNHLY and CDR2 FYNNEI. Losses at the gene ends were 6 bases for V and 8 bases for J; bases not matched to a gene: 5. The CDR3 contains 15 residues. This chain's CDR3 is CASSSGLAGGYEQFF. CDR3 DNA sequence: TGTGCCAGCAGCTCGGGACTAGCGGGAGGATATGAGCAGTTCTTC.

This chain uses TRBV7-2 with TRBJ2-7; D is possibly TRBD2 (5 bases). V was shortened by 0 bases and J by 6 bases, with 9 bases between the two germline ends. The CDR3 length is 13 residues. Germline assignment: CDR1 SGHTA and CDR2 FQGNSA. The CDR3, as DNA: TGTGCCAGCAGCTTAGCTCACCGGGGCGAGCAGTACTTC. Translated, it gives CASSLAHRGEQYF. Combining the CDR3 with reference TRBV7-2 and TRBJ2-7 gives the whole variable domain GAGVSQSPSNKVTEKGKDVELRCDPISGHTALYWYRQSLGQGLEFLIYFQGNSAPDKSGLPSDRFSAERTGGSVSTLTIQRTQQEDSAVYLCASSLAHRGEQYFGPGTRLTVT.

This rearrangement joins TRBV7-3 to TRBJ1-5; TRBD1 might be the D (5 bases). The germline V gene encodes CDR1 SGHTA and CDR2 FQGTGA. Trimming left V 2 bases short and J 0 bases short, with 17 bases between. The length of the CDR3 is 18 residues. The CDR3 loop reads CASSLRGGRVTSNQPQHF. CDR3 sequence (DNA): TGTGCCAGCAGCTTACGGGGAGGCAGGGTTACTAGCAATCAGCCCCAGCATTTT.

CDR3 residues: CASSSLAGISEQYF. Written as DNA, the CDR3 is TGTGCCAGCAGTTCACTAGCGGGGATTAGCGAGCAGTACTTC. The chain combines TRBV27 with TRBJ2-7; TRBD2 agrees at 10 bases. CDR1 is MNHEY and CDR2 is SMNVEV in the germline V gene (reference sequence). V was clipped by 4 bases and J by 6 bases; unmatched bases: 6. The CDR3 runs to 14 residues.

The chain joins TRBV18 to TRBJ2-3; 9 nucleotides line up with TRBD1. The CDR3 runs 16 residues. V lost 3 bases and J lost 8; bases outside the gene matches: 12. Per germline, CDR1 KGHSH and CDR2 LQKENI. The CDR3 here is CASSPRKQGAAGTQYF. The CDR3 nucleotides read TGTGCCAGCTCACCGAGAAAACAGGGGGCCGCGGGTACGCAGTATTTT. The whole variable domain, remainder taken from reference TRBV18 and TRBJ2-3, is NAGVMQNPRHLVRRRGQEARLRCSPMKGHSHVYWYRQLPEEGLKFMVYLQKENIIDESGMPKERFSAEFPKEGPSILRIQQVVRGDSAAYFCASSPRKQGAAGTQYFGPGTRLTVL.

Here the CDR3 DNA reads TGTGCCAGTAGTGTGGGGACAGGGGGCGCGGGCTCCTACAATGAGCAGTTCTTC. This encodes CASSVGTGGAGSYNEQFF. The chain couples TRBV19 to TRBJ2-1; 12 bases are a match to TRBD1. V gave up 5 bases and J gave up 0 bases; unmatched junction bases: 8. Germline V lookup: CDR1 LNHDA, CDR2 SQIVND (reference sequence). This CDR3 is built from 18 residues.

This sequence joins TRBV19 and TRBJ1-2; D unclear. The CDR3 loop spans 14 amino acids. Per the germline V gene, CDR1 is LNHDA and CDR2 is SQIVND (reference sequence). Trimming left V 9 bases short and J 4 bases short, with 18 bases between. The CDR3 loop is CASAPLHSGYGYTF. In DNA, the CDR3 is TGTGCCAGCGCTCCCCTCCACTCCGGCTATGGCTACACCTTC.

The chain uses TRBV7-2 and TRBJ1-2, with 7 bases fitting TRBD1. This CDR3 is built from 17 residues. Germline V lookup: CDR1 SGHTA, CDR2 FQGNSA. With V trimmed by 3 bases and J by 6 bases, 16 bases remained unmatched. This CDR3 is CASSFSRLRQGPDGYTF. CDR3 nucleotide sequence: TGTGCCAGCAGCTTCTCCCGACTAAGACAGGGTCCGGATGGCTACACCTTC.

This chain uses TRBV25-1 with TRBJ1-3; D unresolved. CDR1 MGHDK and CDR2 SYGVNS come from the germline V gene. The CDR3 contains 13 residues. V dropped 1 base and J dropped 4 bases, with 5 bases sitting between them. The chain's CDR3 is CASSEFEGNTIYF. In DNA form, the CDR3 reads TGTGCCAGCAGTGAATTTGAGGGAAACACCATATATTTT. Filled out from reference TRBV25-1 and TRBJ1-3, the complete variable domain reads EADIYQTPRYLVIGTGKKITLECSQTMGHDKMYWYQQDPGMELHLIHYSYGVNSTEKGDLSSESTVSRIRTEHFPLTLESARPSHTSQYLCASSEFEGNTIYFGEGSWLTVV.

The chain employs TRBV4-1 and TRBJ1-6; D unresolved. Trimming removed 0 bases from V and 14 bases from J, with 11 bases in between. Germline assignment: CDR1 MGHRA and CDR2 YSYEKL. The CDR3 spans 13 residues. Here the CDR3 reads CASSQELRSSLHF. The DNA of the CDR3 is TGCGCCAGCAGCCAAGAATTGAGGTCCTCCCTCCACTTT.

V and J are TRBV25-1 and TRBJ2-1, with TRBD1 matching 10 bases. This CDR3 comprises 16 residues. V trimming: 2 bases; J trimming: 2 bases; junction bases outside the gene matches: 3. Germline lookup yields CDR1 MGHDK and CDR2 SYGVNS. CDR3 sequence (DNA): TGTGCCAGCAGTGAAGTGACAGGGGGCACCTACAATGAGCAGTTCTTC. Protein: CASSEVTGGTYNEQFF.

This rearrangement joins TRBV9 to TRBJ1-1; D ambiguous. Germline-derived CDR1 and CDR2 are SGDLS and YYNGEE. The CDR3 extends over 16 amino acids. Trimming removed 3 bases at V and 4 bases at J, with 19 bases between. CDR3 sequence reads: CASSGRGDAAATEAFF. CDR3 sequence (DNA): TGTGCCAGCAGCGGACGAGGTGACGCCGCGGCCACTGAAGCTTTCTTT.

This clone was observed once. The chain is built from TRBV11-2 and TRBJ1-3; D remains ambiguous. The CDR3 is 17 residues long. The ends were cut back, 5 bases at V and 0 bases at J, with 17 bases in the middle. Per germline, CDR1 SGHAT and CDR2 FQNNGV. CDR3 DNA: TGTGCCAGCAGCCGAACGTCCAGCCGGGGCTCTGGAAACACCATATATTTT. As protein: CASSRTSSRGSGNTIYF.